This TCR beta chain originates from a study of OX40 agonist ivuxolimab in advanced cancers. Study background: Patients were treated with intravenous ivuxolimab, dosed at 0.01 to 10 mg/kg and infused every 2 weeks. Whole-study results and caveats: Some patients without response likewise showed low normalized clonal expansion. The investigators did not determine what antigen specificity the expanded peripheral T cells had. CD8+ T cells averaged more expanded clones than CD4+.

Points on this clone: The antigen is unknown.

The protocol was immunoSEQ multiplex PCR, while the TCRdb copy is restricted to in-frame clones and leaves out a portion. Altogether some 25,000 clones are present, around 86% being singletons, with the ten largest covering over 35%. The sample consisted of CD4+ or CD8+ T cells sorted from blood, taken in a trial of the OX40 agonist ivuxolimab. The receptor comes from an adult with an advanced solid tumor such as melanoma, head and neck, liver or kidney cancer.

CDR3 protein: CASSLGESQPQHF. The CDR3, as DNA: TGTGCCAGCAGCTTGGGGGAGAGTCAGCCCCAGCATTTT. The rearrangement uses TRBV5-5 and TRBJ1-5; no clear D gene. Trimming pared 0 bases from V and 6 bases from J, leaving 7 bases between. Looked up from germline, CDR1 is SGHKS and CDR2 is YYEKEE (reference sequence). The CDR3 contains 13 residues. The whole variable domain, remainder taken from reference TRBV5-5 and TRBJ1-5, is DAGVTQSPTHLIKTRGQQVTLRCSPISGHKSVSWYQQVLGQGPQFIFQYYEKEERGRGNFPDRFSARQFPNYSSELNVNALLLGDSALYLCASSLGESQPQHFGDGTRLSIL.